The 24 T cell receptor beta chains presented below share a single source sample, sequenced in a study of cytomegalovirus exposure and HLA in healthy donors. With 60 Vbeta and 13 Jbeta primers, the PCR was carried out. Profiled with immunoSEQ multiplex PCR; TCRdb holds only in-frame clones, not every one. The sample includes some 130,000 clones. The sequenced sample consisted of PBMCs. The source is a woman aged 40 to 50 in good health and CMV-seropositive.

The rearrangement uses TRBV9 and TRBJ2-1; 14 bases are shared with TRBD2. Germline CDR1 is SGDLS and CDR2 is YYNGEE. This CDR3 comprises 16 residues. The trim removed 2 bases at V and 9 bases at J, leaving 7 bases unmatched. CDR3 sequence reads: CASSVRGTSGGTEQFF. The CDR3 DNA is TGTGCCAGCAGCGTGAGAGGGACTAGCGGGGGAACTGAGCAGTTCTTC.

The rearrangement links TRBV27 to TRBJ2-1; D might be TRBD2 (5 bases). The CDR3 contains 15 residues. CDR1 is MNHEY and CDR2 is SMNVEV in the germline V gene (reference sequence). V lost 2 bases and J 0 bases, leaving 8 bases between the germline ends. The CDR3 coding sequence is TGTGCCAGCAGTTTAGCGGGTAGCTCCTACAATGAGCAGTTCTTC. Protein: CASSLAGSSYNEQFF.

This chain links TRBV7-9 with TRBJ2-1; 12 bases map to TRBD2. With 3 bases clipped from V and 10 bases from J, the junction kept 7 bases outside the gene matches. The CDR3 is made up of 15 amino acids. Germline values: CDR1 SEHNR, CDR2 FQNEAQ (reference sequence). CDR3: CASSFLAGGPGEQFF. DNA for the CDR3: TGTGCCAGCAGCTTCCTAGCGGGAGGGCCGGGGGAGCAGTTCTTC.

The chain links TRBV2 to TRBJ1-2; a possible D gene is TRBD1 (6 bases). Germline V CDR1 and CDR2: SNHLY, FYNNEI. The CDR3 extends over 16 amino acids. V lost 6 bases and J lost 3, with 20 bases in between. In DNA, the CDR3 is TGTGCCAGCAGCCAAGGCCAGGGGCAACGACACTATGGCTACACCTTC. Protein: CASSQGQGQRHYGYTF.

The V gene is TRBV15, the J gene TRBJ2-5, with 7 bases aligning to TRBD1. The CDR3 has 14 residues. The V gene end was trimmed by 3 bases and the J gene end by 4 bases; junction bases not matched to a gene: 5. Germline values: CDR1 LNHNV, CDR2 YYDKDF (reference sequence). CDR3 sequence reads: CATSRTTGLETQYF. In DNA form, the CDR3 reads TGTGCCACCAGCAGGACGACAGGGCTAGAGACCCAGTACTTC.

The CDR3 region is CASSVGTGGISYEQYF. The CDR3 region has the DNA TGTGCCAGCAGTGTGGGGACAGGGGGGATATCCTACGAGCAGTACTTC. The V and J genes are TRBV2 and TRBJ2-5, with 11 bases that match TRBD1. Judging by the DNA end, TRBJ2-7 fits better; the J call may be wrong. This CDR3 region has 16 residues. CDR1 and CDR2 from the germline V gene are SNHLY and FYNNEI.

The rearrangement joins TRBV28 to TRBJ1-2, with D perhaps matching TRBD1 (5 bases). The germline V gene encodes CDR1 MDHEN and CDR2 SYDVKM. This CDR3 has 14 amino acids. The germline V and J ends were trimmed by 6 bases and 4 bases, with 15 bases remaining between them. The CDR3 sequence: CASSSQTEPYGYTF. CDR3 DNA sequence: TGTGCCAGCAGCTCCCAGACAGAGCCCTATGGCTACACCTTC.

The chain recombines TRBV9 with TRBJ2-7, with 13 bases matching TRBD2. This CDR3 region has 15 residues. The germline gives CDR1 SGDLS, CDR2 YYNGEE. Trimming took 4 bases from V and 7 from J; bases not matched to a gene: 8. Written as DNA, the CDR3 is TGTGCCAGCAGCCCATGGACTAGCGGGAGTGGGGAGCAGTACTTC. It specifies CASSPWTSGSGEQYF. Full variable domain (missing parts from reference TRBV9 and TRBJ2-7): DSGVTQTPKHLITATGQRVTLRCSPRSGDLSVYWYQQSLDQGLQFLIQYYNGEERAKGNILERFSAQQFPDLHSELNLSSLELGDSALYFCASSPWTSGSGEQYFGPGTRLTVT.

Comments on this clone: Here the CDR3 omits its conserved ending phenylalanine or tryptophan, so a read error is the likely source. The V and J genes are TRBV28 and TRBJ1-2; 9 nucleotides agree with TRBD1. Germline V CDR1 and CDR2: MDHEN, SYDVKM. This CDR3 is 16 amino acids long. V lost 6 bases to trimming and J lost 3 bases; unmatched junction nucleotides: 11. This chain's CDR3 is CASSSVPGQGDYGYTL. DNA for the CDR3: TGTGCCAGCAGCTCCGTCCCGGGACAGGGAGACTATGGCTACACCCTC.

V usage is TRBV30 and J usage is TRBJ2-3; 12 bases are a match to TRBD2. The length of the CDR3 is 14 residues. The germline V gene encodes CDR1 GTSNPN and CDR2 SVGIG (reference sequence). The V gene end was trimmed by 7 bases and the J gene end by 4 bases; junction bases not matched to a gene: 6. The CDR3 DNA reads as TGTGCCTACCAACTAGCGGGAGGTGCAGATACGCAGTATTTT. Its translation is CAYQLAGGADTQYF. Variable domain in full (rest from reference TRBV30 and TRBJ2-3): SQTIHQWPATLVQPVGSPLSLECTVEGTSNPNLYWYRQAAGRGLQLLFYSVGIGQISSEVPQNLSASRPQDRQFILSSKKLLLSDSGFYLCAYQLAGGADTQYFGPGTRLTVL.

The chain recombines TRBV19 with TRBJ1-2, with 7 bases fitting TRBD1. The ends lost 1 base at V and 8 bases at J; junction bases unmatched: 7. The CDR3 is 14 residues long. Germline CDR1 LNHDA, CDR2 SQIVND (reference sequence). Here the CDR3 reads CASSIGDRAGGYTF. The CDR3 DNA sequence: TGTGCCAGTAGTATAGGAGACAGGGCGGGAGGCTACACCTTC.

This sequence joins TRBV7-6 and TRBJ1-1, with D maybe TRBD1 (5 bases). The germline gives CDR1 SGHVS, CDR2 FNYEAQ. This CDR3 region has 15 residues. The germline V and J ends were trimmed by 1 base and 0 bases, with 9 bases remaining between them. Here the CDR3 reads CASSLVQGMNTEAFF. The DNA of the CDR3 is TGTGCCAGCAGCTTAGTTCAGGGAATGAACACTGAAGCTTTCTTT.

The chain carries TRBV7-8 and TRBJ2-7, with 9 bases fitting TRBD2. The junction had 8 bases not matched to a gene; V was cut back by 6 bases and J by 2 bases. The CDR3 contains 15 residues. Germline loops: CDR1 SGHVS, CDR2 FQNEAQ. The CDR3 sequence is CASSLTTSGAYEQYF. In DNA, the CDR3 is TGTGCCAGCAGTTTAACGACTAGCGGTGCCTACGAGCAGTACTTC. Supplemented by reference TRBV7-8 and TRBJ2-7, the full variable domain reads GAGVSQSPRYKVAKRGQDVALRCDPISGHVSLFWYQQALGQGPEFLTYFQNEAQLDKSGLPSDRFFAERPEGSVSTLKIQRTQQEDSAVYLCASSLTTSGAYEQYFGPGTRLTVT.

This chain links TRBV30 with TRBJ2-1; TRBD2 matches at 11 bases. Germline trimming cut 1 base from V and 10 bases from J; bases unmatched to any gene: 9. Germline CDR1 is GTSNPN and CDR2 is SVGIG (reference sequence). This CDR3 region has 15 residues. Written as DNA, the CDR3 is TGTGCCTGGAGTGAGCGACTAGCGGGAATACGGGAGCAGTTCTTC. Encoded protein: CAWSERLAGIREQFF. The full variable domain, its missing parts supplied by reference TRBV30 and TRBJ2-1, is SQTIHQWPATLVQPVGSPLSLECTVEGTSNPNLYWYRQAAGRGLQLLFYSVGIGQISSEVPQNLSASRPQDRQFILSSKKLLLSDSGFYLCAWSERLAGIREQFFGPGTRLTVL.

This chain links TRBV5-4 with TRBJ2-1, with TRBD2 matching 14 bases. Per germline, CDR1 SGHNT and CDR2 YYREEE (reference sequence). This CDR3 has 15 amino acids. V was clipped by 4 bases and J by 6 bases; unmatched bases: 3. For the CDR3, the DNA is TGTGCCAGCAGCCCCGGGACTAGCGGGAGCAATGAGCAGTTCTTC. Translating it yields CASSPGTSGSNEQFF.

V usage is TRBV27 and J usage is TRBJ2-7; 7 positions match TRBD2. The CDR3 is 15 amino acids. V lost 2 bases to trimming and J lost 2 bases; unmatched junction nucleotides: 6. CDR1 and CDR2 (germline): MNHEY, SMNVEV (reference sequence). The CDR3 protein is CASSLKSSGTYEQYF. The CDR3 DNA is TGTGCCAGCAGTTTAAAGTCTAGCGGAACCTACGAGCAGTACTTC.

J is TRBJ1-2 and V is TRBV28, with D possibly being TRBD1 (6 bases). CDR1 MDHEN and CDR2 SYDVKM come from the germline V gene. This CDR3 comprises 13 residues. With 6 bases removed from V and 8 bases from J, the gap between germline ends came to 16 bases. Written as DNA, the CDR3 is TGTGCCAGCAGGCTAACAGGGTGGGGAGGCTACACCTTC. Protein sequence: CASRLTGWGGYTF.

The chain combines TRBV28 with TRBJ1-2; no definite D call. The germline V gene encodes CDR1 MDHEN and CDR2 SYDVKM. CDR3 length: 15 residues. Trimming stripped 3 bases from V and 4 bases from J, with 15 bases between. The CDR3 coding sequence is TGTGCCAGCAGTTTGGCCCCGGGAACTAGCTATGGCTACACCTTC. Protein sequence: CASSLAPGTSYGYTF.

This rearrangement joins TRBV27 to TRBJ2-7, with 10 bases fitting TRBD2. V lost 6 bases and J lost 7; bases outside the gene matches: 9. The CDR3 has 14 residues. The V gene's germline CDR1 is MNHEY and CDR2 SMNVEV (reference sequence). The CDR3 nucleotides read TGTGCCAGCAGCCGGGCTAGCGGGAGTTGGGAGCAGTACTTC. Translation: CASSRASGSWEQYF.

The gene calls are TRBV28 and TRBJ2-3; D not resolved. V was cut by 7 bases and J by 1 base, with 3 bases left in between. Germline values: CDR1 MDHEN, CDR2 SYDVKM. CDR3 size: 11 residues. The CDR3 nucleotides are TGTGCCAGCACGGGCACAGATACGCAGTATTTT. Translation gives CASTGTDTQYF.

The CDR3 is CASSPGRNTEAFF. The DNA of the CDR3 is TGTGCCAGCTCACCAGGGCGGAACACTGAAGCTTTCTTT. The rearrangement uses TRBV18 and TRBJ1-1, with unresolved D. There are 13 residues in the CDR3. Germline CDR1 KGHSH, CDR2 LQKENI. Trimming removed 2 bases from V and 1 base from J, with 5 bases in between. Complete variable domain (other parts from reference TRBV18 and TRBJ1-1): NAGVMQNPRHLVRRRGQEARLRCSPMKGHSHVYWYRQLPEEGLKFMVYLQKENIIDESGMPKERFSAEFPKEGPSILRIQQVVRGDSAAYFCASSPGRNTEAFFGQGTRLTVV.

The chain combines TRBV2 with TRBJ1-5; no definite D call. V gave up 6 bases and J gave up 0 bases, with 12 bases separating them. The CDR3 is 15 residues long. Germline-derived CDR1 and CDR2 are SNHLY and FYNNEI. The CDR3 region is CASSLRAVSNQPQHF. The CDR3 coding sequence is TGTGCCAGCAGCCTCCGCGCCGTTAGCAATCAGCCCCAGCATTTT. Full variable domain (rest looked up from reference TRBV2 and TRBJ1-5): EPEVTQTPSHQVTQMGQEVILRCVPISNHLYFYWYRQILGQKVEFLVSFYNNEISEKSEIFDDQFSVERPDGSNFTLKIRSTKLEDSAMYFCASSLRAVSNQPQHFGDGTRLSIL.

The chain has TRBV5-1 and TRBJ2-1; tentative D call: TRBD1 (5 bases). Germline values: CDR1 SGHRS, CDR2 YFSETQ. V was pared by 2 bases and J by 0 bases, with 9 bases between. CDR3 length: 15 amino acids. CDR3 protein: CASSFTGVSYNEQFF. CDR3 coding DNA: TGCGCCAGCAGCTTTACAGGTGTCTCCTACAATGAGCAGTTCTTC.

This chain joins TRBV27 and TRBJ2-6; D might be TRBD2 (6 bases). There are 14 residues in the CDR3. The germline V gene has CDR1 MNHEY and CDR2 SMNVEV (reference sequence). V lost 6 bases to trimming and J lost 2 bases, with 8 bases between them. The CDR3 DNA reads as TGTGCCAGCAGCCCGGGGGCTGGGGCCAACGTCCTGACTTTC. It specifies CASSPGAGANVLTF.